The clone carrying this TCR beta chain showed up just a few times. This sample is part of a study of response to subunit inactivated influenza vaccine. Each CDR3 protein gets one entry after TCRdb re-called the RT-PCR reads with MiXCR. Among fewer than 700,000 distinct CDR3 sequences listed, over 10% were seen once. The material was PBMCs from blood, obtained 35 to 45 days after vaccination. The source is a man aged 50-59 years who received an inactivated influenza vaccine.

The CDR3 here is CSARFGAQETQYF. DNA for the CDR3: TGCAGTGCTAGGTTCGGGGCACAAGAGACCCAGTACTTC. The V call is TRBV20-1, the J call TRBJ2-5; the D call may be TRBD1 or TRBD2 (5 bases each). Trimming cost V 3 bases and J 2 bases, with 10 bases left between them. This CDR3 comprises 13 residues. Germline lookup yields CDR1 DFQATT and CDR2 SNEGSKA (reference sequence).